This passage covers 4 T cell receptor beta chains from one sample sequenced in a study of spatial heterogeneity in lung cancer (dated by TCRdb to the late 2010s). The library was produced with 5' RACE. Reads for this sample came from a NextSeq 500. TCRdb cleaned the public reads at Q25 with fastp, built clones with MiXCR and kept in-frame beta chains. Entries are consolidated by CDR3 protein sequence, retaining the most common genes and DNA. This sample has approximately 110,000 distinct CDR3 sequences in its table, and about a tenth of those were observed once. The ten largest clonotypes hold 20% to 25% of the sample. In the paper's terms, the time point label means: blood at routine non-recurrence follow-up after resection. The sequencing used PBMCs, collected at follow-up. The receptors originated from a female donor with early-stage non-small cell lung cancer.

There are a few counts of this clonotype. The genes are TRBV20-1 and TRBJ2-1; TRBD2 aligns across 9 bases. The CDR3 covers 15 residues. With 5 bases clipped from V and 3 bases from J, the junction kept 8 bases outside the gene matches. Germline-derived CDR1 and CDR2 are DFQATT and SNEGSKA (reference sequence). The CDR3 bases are TGCAGTGCTCCACGAGGCGGGAGGGACTACAATGAGCAGTTCTTC. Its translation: CSAPRGGRDYNEQFF.

CDR3 coding DNA: TGTGCCAGCAGTTACTCTAGCGGGAACTACGAGCAGTACTTC. This sequence encodes CASSYSSGNYEQYF. The chain couples TRBV6-6 to TRBJ2-7, with 8 bases that match TRBD2. The CDR3 totals 14 residues. CDR1 and CDR2 (germline): MNHNY, SVGAGI (reference sequence). The V gene end was trimmed by 0 bases and the J gene end by 3 bases; junction bases not matched to a gene: 1.

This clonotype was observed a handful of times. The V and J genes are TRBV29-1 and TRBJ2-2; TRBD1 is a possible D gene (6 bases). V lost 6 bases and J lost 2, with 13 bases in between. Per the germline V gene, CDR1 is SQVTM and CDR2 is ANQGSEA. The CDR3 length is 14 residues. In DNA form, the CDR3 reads TGCAGCGTCGGGGCCGGGACAAACACCGGGGAGCTGTTTTTT. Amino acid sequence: CSVGAGTNTGELFF.

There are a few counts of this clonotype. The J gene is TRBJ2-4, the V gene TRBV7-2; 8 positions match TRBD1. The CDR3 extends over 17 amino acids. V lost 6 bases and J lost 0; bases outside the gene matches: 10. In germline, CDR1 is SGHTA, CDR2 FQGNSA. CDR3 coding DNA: TGTGCCAGCAGTGGTGGTCAGGGGGCGATAGCCAAAAACATTCAGTACTTC. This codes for CASSGGQGAIAKNIQYF.